These T cell receptor beta chains were read from a single sample in a study of T cells in Graves' hyperthyroidism and ophthalmopathy. Each CDR3 protein gets one entry after TCRdb re-called the multiplex PCR reads with MiXCR. The profile covers approximately 430,000 distinct CDR3 sequences, with around 16% appearing a single time and approximately 7.5% taken by the ten largest. Sequencing used blood. The receptors were gathered from a woman between 18 and 29 years old with Graves' hyperthyroidism. The CDR3 runs from the conserved cysteine through the conserved F or W. A D gene is named only where the DNA matches it firmly. Size values are once, few and many counts, or a class for expanded clones, and some rows have none.

>TRBV6-5|.|TRBJ2-4|many
CASSYRGGKGDIQYF
TGTGCCAGCAGTTACAGGGGCGGTAAAGGGGACATTCAGTACTTC
>TRBV7-3|.|TRBJ2-7|many
CASSPTSGGLYEQYF
TGTGCCAGCAGCCCTACTTCGGGGGGCCTCTACGAGCAGTACTTC
>TRBV20-1|.|TRBJ1-5|many
CSARAGFNQPQHF
TGCAGTGCTAGAGCCGGTTTCAATCAGCCCCAGCATTTT
>TRBV19|.|TRBJ2-7|.
CASTYGMGNYEQYF
TGTGCCAGTACCTATGGAATGGGAAACTACGAGCAGTACTTC
>TRBV6-6|.|TRBJ1-1|many
CASSYGQHTEAFF
TGTGCCAGCAGTTACGGGCAGCACACTGAAGCTTTCTTT
>TRBV12-3/TRBV12-4|TRBD1|TRBJ1-4|many
CASRGTANEKLFF
TGTGCCAGCAGGGGGACAGCAAATGAAAAACTGTTTTTT
>TRBV4-1|TRBD2|TRBJ2-1|many
CASSLAGTSGQNEQFF
TGCGCCAGCAGCCTAGCTGGGACTAGCGGCCAGAATGAGCAGTTCTTC
>TRBV30|.|TRBJ2-1|many
CAWSPDGLAEQFF
TGTGCCTGGAGTCCGGACGGCTTAGCGGAGCAGTTCTTC
>TRBV5-1|.|TRBJ2-1|many
CASSPLGAVSYNEQFF
TGCGCCAGCAGCCCGCTGGGGGCGGTCTCCTACAATGAGCAGTTCTTC
>TRBV29-1|TRBD2|TRBJ2-7|few
CSVRLAGYEGYEQYF
TGCAGCGTGAGACTAGCGGGATACGAGGGATACGAGCAGTACTTC
>TRBV7-8|.|TRBJ2-3|many
CASSLLGRADTQYF
TGTGCCAGCAGCTTACTTGGTCGGGCAGATACGCAGTATTTT